A selection of T cell receptor beta chains follows, all from one sample in a study of CD8 T cells in ankylosing spondylitis. From the 5' RACE reads, TCRdb called clonotypes with MiXCR, one entry per CDR3 protein. The sample carries 150,000 to 200,000 distinct CDR3 sequences, more than 9% recorded once. Specimen: blood, either unsorted or a sorted T cell fraction (not recorded which). These receptors all come from a male donor with ankylosing spondylitis or in good health (not recorded which). Both conserved end residues are part of each CDR3.

j_call v_call cdr3_aa
TRBJ2-7 TRBV29-1 CSATGIYEQYF
TRBJ2-4 TRBV12-3/TRBV12-4 CAVQGAKNIQYF
TRBJ2-7 TRBV7-2 CASSRDGTSAEGQYF
TRBJ1-1 TRBV12-3/TRBV12-4 CASWLRNTEAFF
TRBJ2-5 TRBV24-1 CATSDFKFGGDQETQYF
TRBJ2-2 TRBV7-6 CASSLEVSGGTGELFF
TRBJ2-5 TRBV12-3/TRBV12-4 CASSSTVNQETQYF
TRBJ2-7 TRBV9 CASSASGTPHLDYEQYF
TRBJ2-3 TRBV20-1 CSSLAGGTDTQYF
TRBJ1-1 TRBV23-1 CASSQAQTGTVDTEAFF
TRBJ1-4 TRBV6-6 CASSYSGSELPVGF
TRBJ2-7 TRBV12-3/TRBV12-4 CASSLTASSLYEQYF
TRBJ1-3 TRBV2 CASRGAGTISGNTIYF
TRBJ1-2 TRBV2 CASSERINYGYTF
TRBJ1-1 TRBV7-2 CASSSLLRGNTEAFF
TRBJ2-7 TRBV20-1 CSAATSGISYEQYF
TRBJ1-2 TRBV19 CASSLRPGQATLNYGYTF
TRBJ1-1 TRBV29-1 CSAAGGRGTEAFF
TRBJ2-4 TRBV11-2 CASSPRKMGARGAKNIQYF
TRBJ2-3 TRBV6-5 CASSYSPAGDTDTQYF
TRBJ1-5 TRBV5-5 CASSFLGGAGQPQHF
TRBJ2-7 TRBV11-2 CASSLAAGWGEQYF
TRBJ2-5 TRBV5-6 CASSLRSGALETQYF
TRBJ2-1 TRBV5-1 CASSSGREYNEQFF
TRBJ2-3 TRBV7-6 CASSLLAGDGTDTQYF
TRBJ1-1 TRBV29-1 CSVEVSGVTSNTEAFF
TRBJ2-3 TRBV2 CASSPRTSASTDTQYF
TRBJ2-1 TRBV4-1 CASSQETSGRINEQFF
TRBJ2-6 TRBV6-1 CASNSLTGGRSGANVLTF
TRBJ2-1 TRBV19 CASSRQGGEQFF
TRBJ2-1 TRBV7-6 CASSSLTKRGDLFF
TRBJ2-7 TRBV9 CASSPQPVGEQYF
TRBJ2-5 TRBV10-3 CAISAFLQETQYF
TRBJ1-1 TRBV3-1 CASSRSGGDTEAFF
TRBJ1-1 TRBV15 CATSREQMNTEAFF
TRBJ1-4 TRBV11-2 CASSLGSATNEKLFF
TRBJ2-1 TRBV7-2 CASSLTHEQFF
TRBJ2-3 TRBV10-2 CASRGTSSATDTQYF
TRBJ2-1 TRBV5-1 CASSPSTGNSYNEQFF
TRBJ2-7 TRBV12-3/TRBV12-4 CASSFGIPPYEQYF
TRBJ2-1 TRBV5-6 CASSLWTSGTVHEQFF
TRBJ1-4 TRBV3-1 CATSQQATWTGGRQLNEKLFF
TRBJ2-1 TRBV11-2 CASSLDLGTSGRVNNEQFF
TRBJ2-2 TRBV2 CASSEALRTGELFF
TRBJ1-5 TRBV21-1 CASSEPTPNQPQHF
TRBJ2-7 TRBV6-1 CASSAASGALAEQYF
TRBJ1-1 TRBV12-3/TRBV12-4 CASSLFSGDTEAFF
TRBJ2-5 TRBV20-1 CSLWDEQETQYF
TRBJ1-1 TRBV13 CASSLKGIRTEAFF
TRBJ2-1 TRBV12-3/TRBV12-4 CASSLGGGGAAEQFF
TRBJ2-1 TRBV21-1 CASSKVSYNEQFF
TRBJ2-3 TRBV7-2 CASSLAEVTQYF
TRBJ2-2 TRBV3-1 CASSPWTENGELFF
TRBJ2-7 TRBV27 CASSLRERSYEQYF
TRBJ2-7 TRBV29-1 CSAHDGGTYEQYF
TRBJ2-1 TRBV12-3/TRBV12-4 CASNPGTSGYNEQFF
TRBJ2-7 TRBV5-1 CASSLSTGVAYEQYF
TRBJ1-1 TRBV3-1 CASSQSGTLNTEAFF
TRBJ2-3 TRBV5-1 CASSSPRLAGSTDTQYF